Detailed here is one T cell receptor beta chain. Antigen unknown. The CDR3 is 16 amino acids. V trimming: 5 bases; J trimming: 5 bases; junction bases outside the gene matches: 13. Germline V CDR1 and CDR2: SEHNR, FQNEAQ (reference sequence). This sample is part of a study of identifying expanded T cells in peripheral blood. Collection occurred without any documented infections or immune events in donors. Findings of the study overall: Differentially abundant clones: roughly 1.3 between replicates, 15 to 17 at roughly 13 days, more than 18 at four. Across healthy donors, higher total template counts meant significantly greater roughly 2-week count variance.

Generated by immunoSEQ multiplex PCR, the TCRdb table keeps only in-frame clones and is missing some. This repertoire shows approximately 100,000 clones, around 89% found once; its top ten account for less than 20%. The origin of this receptor is a person aged 18 to 70 in good health. The V and J genes are TRBV7-9 and TRBJ2-5; 8 positions match TRBD2. The sample consisted of blood. In DNA form, the CDR3 reads TGTGCCAGCAGCCCCCTCGCCGGGACTAGTGATGAGACCCAGTACTTC. As protein: CASSPLAGTSDETQYF.